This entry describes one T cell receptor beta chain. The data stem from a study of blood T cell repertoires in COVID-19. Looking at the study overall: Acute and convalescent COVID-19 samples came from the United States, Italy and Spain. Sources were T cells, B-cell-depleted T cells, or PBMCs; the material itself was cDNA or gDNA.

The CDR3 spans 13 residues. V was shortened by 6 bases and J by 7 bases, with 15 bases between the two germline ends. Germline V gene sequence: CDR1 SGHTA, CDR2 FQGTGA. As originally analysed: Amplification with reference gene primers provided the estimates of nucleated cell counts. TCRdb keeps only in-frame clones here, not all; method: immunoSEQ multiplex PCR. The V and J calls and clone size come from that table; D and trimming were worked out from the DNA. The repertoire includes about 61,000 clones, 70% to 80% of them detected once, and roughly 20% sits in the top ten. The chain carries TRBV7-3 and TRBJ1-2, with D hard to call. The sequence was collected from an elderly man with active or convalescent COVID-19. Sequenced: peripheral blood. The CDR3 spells CASRLGPGSGYTF. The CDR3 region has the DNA TGTGCCAGCAGGCTTGGGCCTGGGAGTGGCTACACCTTC.